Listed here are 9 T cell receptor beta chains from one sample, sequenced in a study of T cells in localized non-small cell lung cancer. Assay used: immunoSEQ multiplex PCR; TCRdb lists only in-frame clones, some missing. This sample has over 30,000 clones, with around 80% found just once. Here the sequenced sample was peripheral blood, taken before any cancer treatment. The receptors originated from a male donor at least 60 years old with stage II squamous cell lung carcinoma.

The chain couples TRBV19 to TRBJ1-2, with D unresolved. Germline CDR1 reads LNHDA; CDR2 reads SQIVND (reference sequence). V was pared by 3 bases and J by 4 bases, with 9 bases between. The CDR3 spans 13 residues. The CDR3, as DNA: TGTGCCAGTAGTATCTCCAGCCTCTATGGCTACACCTTC. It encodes CASSISSLYGYTF.

The DNA for the CDR3 is TGCGCCAGCAGATGGGCTAGCGGGGGATCCTACGAGCAGTACTTC. This encodes CASRWASGGSYEQYF. The V and J genes are TRBV5-1 and TRBJ2-7; 10 nucleotides line up with TRBD2. Germline loops: CDR1 SGHRS, CDR2 YFSETQ. The J segment lost 1 base and the V segment lost 5 bases, leaving 6 bases of the junction unmatched. The length of the CDR3 is 15 residues.

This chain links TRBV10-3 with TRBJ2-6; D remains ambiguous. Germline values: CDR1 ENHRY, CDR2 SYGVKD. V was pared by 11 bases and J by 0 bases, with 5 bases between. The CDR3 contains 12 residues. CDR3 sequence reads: CALGSGANVLTF. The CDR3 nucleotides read TGTGCCCTCGGCTCTGGGGCCAACGTCCTGACTTTC.

Here the CDR3 reads CAWLGQASSGANVLTF. The DNA for the CDR3 is TGTGCCTGGCTGGGACAGGCGAGCTCTGGGGCCAACGTCCTGACTTTC. The rearrangement joins TRBV30 to TRBJ2-6; 8 positions agree with TRBD1. The junction had 6 bases not matched to a gene; V was cut back by 5 bases and J by 0 bases. The CDR3 is made up of 16 amino acids. Germline loops: CDR1 GTSNPN, CDR2 SVGIG (reference sequence). The complete variable domain, with remaining parts taken from reference TRBV30 and TRBJ2-6, reads SQTIHQWPATLVQPVGSPLSLECTVEGTSNPNLYWYRQAAGRGLQLLFYSVGIGQISSEVPQNLSASRPQDRQFILSSKKLLLSDSGFYLCAWLGQASSGANVLTFGAGSRLTVL.

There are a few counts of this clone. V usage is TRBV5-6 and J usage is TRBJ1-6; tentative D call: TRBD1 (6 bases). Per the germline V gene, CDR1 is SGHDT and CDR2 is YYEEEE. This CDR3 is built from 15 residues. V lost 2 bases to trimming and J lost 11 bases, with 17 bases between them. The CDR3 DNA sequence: TGTGCCAGCAGCTTAGATCGAGGGACAATTACACCCCTCCACTTT. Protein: CASSLDRGTITPLHF.

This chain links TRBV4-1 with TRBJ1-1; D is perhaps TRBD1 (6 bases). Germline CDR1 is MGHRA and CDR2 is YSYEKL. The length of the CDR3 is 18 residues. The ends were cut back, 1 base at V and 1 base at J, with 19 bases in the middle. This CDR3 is CASSQGGAEYRANTEAFF. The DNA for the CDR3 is TGCGCCAGCAGCCAAGGGGGCGCGGAATACAGGGCGAACACTGAAGCTTTCTTT.

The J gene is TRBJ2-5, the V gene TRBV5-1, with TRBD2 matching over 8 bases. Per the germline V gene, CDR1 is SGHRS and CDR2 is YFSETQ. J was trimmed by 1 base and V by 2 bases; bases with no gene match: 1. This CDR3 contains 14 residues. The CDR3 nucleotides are TGCGCCAGCAGCTTAACTAGCGGCCAAGAGACCCAGTACTTC. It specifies CASSLTSGQETQYF.

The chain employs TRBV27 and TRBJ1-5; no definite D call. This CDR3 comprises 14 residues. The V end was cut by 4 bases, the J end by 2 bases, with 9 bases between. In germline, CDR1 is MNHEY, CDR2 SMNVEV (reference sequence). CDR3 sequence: CASSYGAGNQPQHF. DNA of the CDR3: TGTGCCAGCAGTTATGGAGCGGGCAATCAGCCCCAGCATTTT.

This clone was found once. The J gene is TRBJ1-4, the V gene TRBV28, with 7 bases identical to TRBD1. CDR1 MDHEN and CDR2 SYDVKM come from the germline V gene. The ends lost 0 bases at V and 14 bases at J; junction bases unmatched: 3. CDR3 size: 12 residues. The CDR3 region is CASSLWTGKLFF. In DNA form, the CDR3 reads TGTGCCAGCAGTTTATGGACAGGGAAGCTGTTTTTT.